This T cell receptor (beta chain) was identified in a study of Ad26.COV2.S vaccination and SARS-CoV-2 variants. Study in general: Each vaccinee took Ad26.COV2.S intramuscularly, once or twice 56 days apart.

Treatment of the sample: about 20 received Ad26.COV2.S at low or high dose, single or two shots; 5 received placebo; per-sample allocation not given. The samples date from day 63 after the first vaccine or placebo injection. V shed 6 bases and J shed 1 base, with 33 bases lying between them. The CDR3 has 21 residues. Germline CDR1 MNHNY, CDR2 SVGAGI (reference sequence). Method: immunoSEQ multiplex PCR; TCRdb's copy keeps in-frame clones and lacks some. There are about 400,000 clones in the sample; about 92% occur only once, and under 2% lies in the top ten. This specimen was peripheral blood, taken in a trial of Ad26.COV2.S vaccine versus placebo. This TCR was sampled from a person between 18 and 65 years old who received the Ad26.COV2.S COVID-19 vaccine or a placebo. This chain uses TRBV6-6 with TRBJ1-2; D gene uncertain. The CDR3 is CASSKPRAANPLLSRNYGYTF. In nucleotides, the CDR3 is TGTGCCAGCAGCAAACCCCGGGCCGCGAACCCTCTACTCTCCCGTAACTATGGCTACACCTTC.